Below are 15 T cell receptor beta chains sequenced from a single sample in a study of blood T cells in healthy people across ages. The second PCR ran roughly 7 to 11 cycles with a sample-barcoded 5' primer and J-beta primers. TCRdb passed the 5' RACE reads through MiXCR, listing each CDR3 protein once. Found here are 890,000 or so distinct CDR3 sequences, around 62% of them singletons; the top ten hold 28%. Material for sequencing was blood. These receptors were obtained from a man under 40 in good health.

The genes are TRBV12-3 or TRBV12-4 and TRBJ2-5; tentative D call: TRBD2 (6 bases). The J call could be wrong; TRBJ2-7 is a better fit for the DNA end. This CDR3 region has 15 residues. The CDR3 DNA sequence: TGTGCCAGCAGTCCCCTGCGGGACTCAACCTACGAGCAGTACTTC. Residues: CASSPLRDSTYEQYF.

This chain uses TRBV7-2 with TRBJ2-1, with D tentatively TRBD1 (6 bases). The germline gives CDR1 SGHTA, CDR2 FQGNSA. Trimming took 5 bases from V and 5 from J, leaving 16 bases between them. This CDR3 region has 15 residues. The CDR3: CASSTGQLRHNEQFF. In DNA form, the CDR3 reads TGTGCCAGCAGCACAGGACAGCTCAGGCACAATGAGCAGTTCTTC.

J is TRBJ2-4 and V is TRBV5-1, with TRBD1 matching over 10 bases. There are 16 residues in the CDR3. The V gene end was trimmed by 0 bases and the J gene end by 2 bases; junction bases not matched to a gene: 2. Germline V gene data show CDR1 as SGHRS and CDR2 as YFSETQ. As DNA, the CDR3 is TGCGCCAGCAGCTTGGAGGGACAGGGGTCCAAAAACATTCAGTACTTC. Translation: CASSLEGQGSKNIQYF.

The chain carries TRBV7-9 and TRBJ2-1, with D perhaps matching TRBD1 (5 bases). This CDR3 region has 10 residues. Germline values: CDR1 SEHNR, CDR2 FQNEAQ (reference sequence). V dropped 6 bases and J dropped 14 bases, with 11 bases sitting between them. In DNA, the CDR3 is TGTGCCAGCAGAGGAATAGGGGAGTTCTTC. It translates to CASRGIGEFF.

The V and J genes are TRBV6-5 and TRBJ2-4; D uncertain. The DNA end is a closer match to TRBJ2-5, so the J assignment may be wrong. Germline V gives CDR1 MNHEY, CDR2 SVGAGI. This CDR3 contains 13 residues. The CDR3 here is CASRAPAVETQYF. The CDR3 DNA is TGTGCCAGCAGAGCCCCAGCCGTAGAGACCCAGTACTTC.

The chain recombines TRBV29-1 with TRBJ2-4; D not certain. The CDR3 is 14 residues long. Trimming took 7 bases from V and 0 from J, leaving 13 bases between them. Germline V gene data show CDR1 as SQVTM and CDR2 as ANQGSEA. The CDR3 coding sequence is TGCAGCGGGACGGAAGGTTTAGCCAAAAACATTCAGTACTTC. It translates to CSGTEGLAKNIQYF.

The V gene is TRBV24-1, the J gene TRBJ1-6; D is ambiguous. This CDR3 has 13 residues. Germline lookup yields CDR1 KGHDR and CDR2 SFDVKD. V was shortened by 4 bases and J by 8 bases, with 8 bases between the two germline ends. CDR3 sequence: CATSDRWDSPLHF. Here the CDR3 DNA reads TGTGCCACCAGTGACCGTTGGGATTCACCCCTCCACTTT.

The rearrangement joins TRBV5-1 to TRBJ2-4, with unresolved D. The J call may not be correct, given that the DNA end is closer to TRBJ2-5. Germline assignment: CDR1 SGHRS and CDR2 YFSETQ. The CDR3 has 11 amino acids. The CDR3: CASRVEQTQYF. The CDR3 nucleotides are TGCGCCAGCAGAGTGGAGCAGACCCAGTACTTC.

The rearrangement joins TRBV28 to TRBJ2-7, with 8 nucleotides matching TRBD1. V lost 3 bases to trimming and J lost 2 bases; unmatched junction nucleotides: 3. This CDR3 has 14 amino acids. Germline loops: CDR1 MDHEN, CDR2 SYDVKM. DNA for the CDR3: TGTGCCAGCAGTTTCAGGGGGCACACCTACGAGCAGTACTTC. The encoded protein is CASSFRGHTYEQYF.

Worth noting for this clonotype: A read error may produce the germline difference seen at one junction end. V gene TRBV5-1 combines with J gene TRBJ2-7; TRBD1 or TRBD2 may be the D gene (5 bases each). This CDR3 contains 14 residues. Germline CDR1 SGHRS, CDR2 YFSETQ. The CDR3 reads CASSLGPESNEQYF. CDR3 in DNA: TGCGCCAGCAGTTTGGGACCGGAATCCAACGAGCAGTACTTC.

The rearrangement uses TRBV12-3 or TRBV12-4 and TRBJ2-7, with D possibly TRBD1 on 6 matching bases. The length of the CDR3 is 13 residues. Deletions cut 10 bases from V and 1 base from J, with 14 bases between. In DNA, the CDR3 is TGTGCCACAAGGACAGCCGATTCCTACGAGCAGTACTTC. Its protein product is CATRTADSYEQYF.

The chain combines TRBV4-2 with TRBJ2-5; TRBD2 might be the D (6 bases). The V end was cut by 0 bases, the J end by 6 bases, with 17 bases between. Germline CDR1 is LGHNA and CDR2 is YNFKEQ. The CDR3 spans 16 residues. CDR3 in DNA: TGTGCCAGCAGCCAAGATGTTGTGGAGGCGGGAAAGACCCAGTACTTC. Amino acid sequence: CASSQDVVEAGKTQYF.

The chain combines TRBV7-2 with TRBJ2-3, with D perhaps TRBD1 (6 bases). Between the trimmed V and J ends, which lost 3 bases and 2 bases, there was a span of 12 bases. The germline CDR1 and CDR2 sequences are SGHTA and FQGNSA. This CDR3 spans 15 amino acids. The DNA for the CDR3 is TGTGCCAGCAGCTTCGCAGGGGTCCCCACAGATACGCAGTATTTT. Translated, it gives CASSFAGVPTDTQYF.

The genes are TRBV2 and TRBJ2-2; D is tentatively TRBD1 or TRBD2 (5 bases each). The CDR3 is made up of 13 amino acids. Looked up from germline, CDR1 is SNHLY and CDR2 is FYNNEI. The ends were cut back, 7 bases at V and 3 bases at J, with 9 bases in the middle. CDR3 residues: CASTGRYTGELFF. In DNA form, the CDR3 reads TGTGCCAGCACAGGGAGATACACCGGGGAGCTGTTTTTT.

This chain's CDR3 is CASSESGGDYYGYTF. The CDR3 bases are TGTGCCAGCAGTGAATCCGGAGGGGATTACTATGGCTACACCTTC. The gene calls are TRBV25-1 and TRBJ1-2; maybe TRBD1 (5 bases). The CDR3 sequence is 15 residues long. V gave up 1 base and J gave up 3 bases, with 12 bases separating them. Germline loops: CDR1 MGHDK, CDR2 SYGVNS.